The 30 T cell receptor beta chains below all came from one sample that was sequenced in a study of shared clonotypes between healthy human individuals. As defined, naive CD8 cells were CD45RO-negative and positively selected for CCR7, with terminally differentiated effector memory CD45RA+ cells excluded. TCRdb keeps only in-frame clones here, not all; method: immunoSEQ multiplex PCR. The repertoire holds about 700,000 clones, approximately 90% seen once, with 24% in the top ten. The sequencing sample was made of naive CD8+ T cells sorted from blood. These receptor sequences come from a man aged 25 to 45 in good health.

CDR3 amino acids: CASSLGTLGYTF. In DNA, the CDR3 is TGCGCCAGCAGCCTCGGGACTCTCGGCTACACCTTC. V gene TRBV5-1 combines with J gene TRBJ1-2; D is perhaps TRBD1 (5 bases). The V end was cut by 4 bases, the J end by 8 bases, with 12 bases between. Per germline, CDR1 SGHRS and CDR2 YFSETQ. This CDR3 is 12 amino acids long.

V is TRBV2 and J is TRBJ2-1; D may be TRBD2 (6 bases). Trimming removed 10 bases from V and 10 bases from J, with 23 bases in between. The germline gives CDR1 SNHLY, CDR2 FYNNEI. This CDR3 has 14 amino acids. The chain's CDR3 is CAIIGAGRVKEQFF. Here the CDR3 DNA reads TGTGCCATCATAGGGGCGGGAAGAGTAAAGGAGCAGTTCTTC.

The chain combines TRBV27 with TRBJ2-2, with D possibly being TRBD2 (6 bases). CDR3 size: 16 residues. Germline CDR1 is MNHEY and CDR2 is SMNVEV (reference sequence). V was pared by 3 bases and J by 7 bases, with 18 bases between. The CDR3 DNA follows: TGTGCCAGCAGTTTTGGAACGAGAGGGGAGGTCGGGGAGCTGTTTTTT. Translating gives CASSFGTRGEVGELFF.

The J gene is TRBJ2-3, the V gene TRBV7-8, with 7 bases aligning to TRBD2. Per germline, CDR1 SGHVS and CDR2 FQNEAQ. This CDR3 spans 15 amino acids. With 4 bases clipped from V and 7 bases from J, the junction kept 11 bases outside the gene matches. In DNA, the CDR3 is TGTGCCAGCAGCTCTCGGACTAGAGACCGGCATACGCAGTATTTT. Its translation is CASSSRTRDRHTQYF. Based on the CDR3 plus reference TRBV7-8 and TRBJ2-3, the full variable domain is GAGVSQSPRYKVAKRGQDVALRCDPISGHVSLFWYQQALGQGPEFLTYFQNEAQLDKSGLPSDRFFAERPEGSVSTLKIQRTQQEDSAVYLCASSSRTRDRHTQYFGPGTRLTVL.

The chain combines TRBV19 with TRBJ2-1; no firm D call. The CDR3 is made up of 15 amino acids. V was clipped by 4 bases and J by 0 bases, with 10 bases between them. Germline V gene data show CDR1 as LNHDA and CDR2 as SQIVND (reference sequence). CDR3 nucleotides: TGTGCCAGTAGTAGCCCATGGGACTCCTACAATGAGCAGTTCTTC. Its protein product is CASSSPWDSYNEQFF.

The rearrangement uses TRBV29-1 and TRBJ2-1, with 7 positions matching TRBD2. The CDR3 extends over 15 amino acids. From germline, CDR1 is SQVTM and CDR2 ANQGSEA. Losses at the gene ends were 3 bases for V and 7 bases for J; bases not matched to a gene: 12. The CDR3 here is CSVEKEASGANEQFF. The DNA of the CDR3 is TGCAGCGTTGAGAAGGAGGCTAGCGGCGCGAATGAGCAGTTCTTC.

The gene calls are TRBV4-1 and TRBJ2-3; 7 bases map to TRBD2. With V trimmed by 6 bases and J by 2 bases, 8 bases remained unmatched. This CDR3 spans 15 amino acids. Germline V lookup: CDR1 MGHRA, CDR2 YSYEKL. The CDR3 nucleotides read TGCGCCAGCAGGGATCGGGAGGCCGACACAGATACGCAGTATTTT. It codes for CASRDREADTDTQYF.

The chain uses TRBV7-9 and TRBJ2-1, with TRBD2 matching 10 bases. The germline CDR1 and CDR2 sequences are SEHNR and FQNEAQ (reference sequence). This CDR3 region has 15 residues. J lost 7 bases, V lost 5 bases, and 8 bases had no gene match. The CDR3 reads CASSEGTSELNEQFF. In nucleotides, the CDR3 is TGTGCCAGCAGCGAAGGGACTAGCGAATTAAATGAGCAGTTCTTC.

This clone was detected only once. Other DNA sequences within the sample encode an identical CDR3. In DNA form, the CDR3 reads TGTGCCAGCAGCTTAGGTCAAAGCAATCAGCCCCAGCATTTT. Translation: CASSLGQSNQPQHF. V and J are TRBV7-9 and TRBJ1-5; no clear D gene. Trimming pared 1 base from V and 1 base from J, leaving 5 bases between. Looked up from germline, CDR1 is SEHNR and CDR2 is FQNEAQ (reference sequence). CDR3 length: 14 amino acids.

The chain links TRBV7-3 to TRBJ2-7; 7 bases map to TRBD1. CDR3 length equals 12 residues. The V gene end was trimmed by 5 bases and the J gene end by 6 bases; junction bases not matched to a gene: 4. Germline loops: CDR1 SGHTA, CDR2 FQGTGA. DNA of the CDR3: TGTGCCAGCAGCGCTACAGGGGTCGAGCAGTACTTC. This codes for CASSATGVEQYF.

The rearrangement uses TRBV5-6 and TRBJ2-5; 9 positions match TRBD2. The CDR3 consists of 18 residues. Germline V gene data show CDR1 as SGHDT and CDR2 as YYEEEE. V lost 2 bases, J lost 5 bases, and 16 bases stayed unmatched. This CDR3 is CASSLAPRLAEGWETQYF. CDR3 DNA sequence: TGTGCCAGCAGCTTAGCCCCCCGACTAGCGGAGGGGTGGGAGACCCAGTACTTC.

The V and J genes are TRBV4-1 and TRBJ2-6; D perhaps matches TRBD1 (5 bases). Trimming removed 4 bases at V and 1 base at J, with 17 bases between. Per the germline V gene, CDR1 is MGHRA and CDR2 is YSYEKL. The CDR3 extends over 18 amino acids. The CDR3 region is CASSPIGQGLSGANVLTF. CDR3 bases: TGCGCCAGCAGCCCTATCGGCCAGGGTCTTTCTGGGGCCAACGTCCTGACTTTC.

The rearrangement uses TRBV7-9 and TRBJ2-1; 9 nucleotides line up with TRBD1. The ends lost 11 bases at V and 9 bases at J; junction bases unmatched: 26. This CDR3 has 18 amino acids. The germline gives CDR1 SEHNR, CDR2 FQNEAQ (reference sequence). The CDR3 region has the DNA TGTGCCGTCCCGGAAAGGACAGGGGCCTTTGGCGGTCTCCCTGAGCAGTTCTTC. It encodes CAVPERTGAFGGLPEQFF.

The chain uses TRBV10-3 and TRBJ2-2; D tentatively fits TRBD1 or TRBD2 (5 bases each). Germline V gene data show CDR1 as ENHRY and CDR2 as SYGVKD. V lost 11 bases and J lost 6, with 16 bases in between. This CDR3 has 13 amino acids. CDR3 coding DNA: TGTGCCTCCGGGACCTCCGGGTCCGGGGAGCTGTTTTTT. Amino acids: CASGTSGSGELFF.

The genes are TRBV25-1 and TRBJ2-7; 10 bases map to TRBD2. Germline CDR1 reads MGHDK; CDR2 reads SYGVNS. This CDR3 has 13 amino acids. V lost 11 bases and J lost 6; bases outside the gene matches: 10. The CDR3 spells CAAEGLADGEQYF. CDR3 DNA: TGTGCCGCAGAAGGACTAGCGGATGGCGAGCAGTACTTC.

The chain carries TRBV10-2 and TRBJ2-1; D is ambiguous. CDR3 length: 13 residues. CDR1 WSHSY and CDR2 SAAADI come from the germline V gene. V lost 3 bases and J 9 bases, leaving 12 bases between the germline ends. CDR3 loop: CASSESGMGEQFF. Here the CDR3 DNA reads TGCGCCAGCAGTGAAAGTGGTATGGGTGAGCAGTTCTTC.

The chain joins TRBV19 to TRBJ1-5; D ambiguous. There are 17 residues in the CDR3. CDR1 and CDR2 (germline): LNHDA, SQIVND (reference sequence). The V gene lost 4 bases and the J gene lost 3 bases, with 19 bases spanning the gap. The CDR3, as DNA: TGTGCCAGTAGTAATGAGGGCGGTCTCCAGTTCAATCAGCCCCAGCATTTT. Its protein is CASSNEGGLQFNQPQHF.

This clone has a handful of counts. Other DNA sequences in this sample translate to the same CDR3. This chain's CDR3 is CSARRQETQYF. The CDR3 coding sequence is TGCAGTGCTAGACGGCAAGAGACCCAGTACTTC. This chain connects TRBV20-1 to TRBJ2-5; D unresolved. Germline CDR1 is DFQATT and CDR2 is SNEGSKA (reference sequence). V was pared by 2 bases and J by 2 bases, with 3 bases between. This CDR3 region has 11 residues.

This chain uses TRBV5-1 with TRBJ1-2, with a possible D match to TRBD1 (6 bases). The CDR3 sequence is 12 residues long. Per germline, CDR1 SGHRS and CDR2 YFSETQ. The germline V and J ends were trimmed by 0 bases and 8 bases, with 8 bases remaining between them. The CDR3 region is CASSLGQGGYTF. CDR3 sequence (DNA): TGCGCCAGCAGCTTGGGCCAGGGGGGCTACACCTTC.

V and J are TRBV7-9 and TRBJ2-1, with D possibly being TRBD2 (5 bases). The CDR3 sequence is 12 residues long. V was cut by 6 bases and J by 7 bases, with 10 bases left in between. Germline V gene data show CDR1 as SEHNR and CDR2 as FQNEAQ (reference sequence). The CDR3 DNA sequence: TGTGCCAGCAGAACCCCGGGGAATGAGCAGTTCTTC. This codes for CASRTPGNEQFF.

The rearrangement links TRBV5-1 to TRBJ2-7; 7 bases align to TRBD2. The CDR3 is 15 residues long. Germline CDR1 is SGHRS and CDR2 is YFSETQ. Trimming took 0 bases from V and 3 from J; bases not matched to a gene: 6. The CDR3 DNA follows: TGCGCCAGCAGCTTGGCCTGGCGGGAGAGCTACGAGCAGTACTTC. It encodes CASSLAWRESYEQYF.

The V and J genes are TRBV7-9 and TRBJ2-5, with 8 bases lining up with TRBD1. This CDR3 comprises 14 residues. Germline CDR1 and CDR2: SEHNR and FQNEAQ (reference sequence). The junction had 9 bases not matched to a gene; V was cut back by 5 bases and J by 7 bases. DNA of the CDR3: TGTGCCAGCAGCAATCCAGGGGGCGCGGGGACCCAGTACTTC. This encodes CASSNPGGAGTQYF.

CDR3 bases: TGTGCCAGCAGTTTACTAGCGGGAGCCTACGAGCAGTACTTC. Translated: CASSLLAGAYEQYF. The genes are TRBV28 and TRBJ2-7; 10 bases match TRBD2. The germline CDR1 and CDR2 sequences are MDHEN and SYDVKM. Unmatched junction bases numbered 0, after V lost 2 bases and J lost 2 bases. The CDR3 totals 14 residues.

The V and J genes are TRBV7-2 and TRBJ2-7; D is perhaps TRBD1 (6 bases). The CDR3 runs 15 residues. Germline V gene data show CDR1 as SGHTA and CDR2 as FQGNSA. The V and J ends lost 7 bases and 5 bases respectively, with 21 bases between them. The CDR3 is CASKLTVQGPHEQYF. For the CDR3, the DNA is TGTGCCAGCAAACTTACTGTACAGGGTCCGCACGAGCAGTACTTC.

This clone occurred once. The CDR3 bases are TGTGCCAGCAGCTTATGGGGGGAGCCAGATACGCAGTATTTT. It codes for CASSLWGEPDTQYF. V gene TRBV11-1 combines with J gene TRBJ2-3, with TRBD2 as a possible D gene (6 bases). Germline-derived CDR1 and CDR2 are SGHAT and FQDESV (reference sequence). V was shortened by 2 bases and J by 4 bases, with 10 bases between the two germline ends. CDR3 size: 14 residues.

A single count supports this clone. The genes are TRBV7-9 and TRBJ2-7; D perhaps matches TRBD2 (7 bases). V lost 3 bases and J 2 bases, leaving 23 bases between the germline ends. Germline assignment: CDR1 SEHNR and CDR2 FQNEAQ (reference sequence). This CDR3 spans 18 amino acids. In nucleotides, the CDR3 is TGTGCCAGCAGCTTTGATTTTTCGGTTTTCGGGGGGCCCTACGAGCAGTACTTC. Protein product: CASSFDFSVFGGPYEQYF. Variable domain in full (rest from reference TRBV7-9 and TRBJ2-7): DTGVSQNPRHKITKRGQNVTFRCDPISEHNRLYWYRQTLGQGPEFLTYFQNEAQLEKSRLLSDRFSAERPKGSFSTLEIQRTEQGDSAMYLCASSFDFSVFGGPYEQYFGPGTRLTVT.

This clone showed up just a few times. J is TRBJ1-5 and V is TRBV7-9; D is undetermined. With 8 bases removed from V and 4 bases from J, the gap between germline ends came to 9 bases. Looked up from germline, CDR1 is SEHNR and CDR2 is FQNEAQ (reference sequence). The CDR3 sequence is 12 residues long. The CDR3: CASGSRNQPQHF. CDR3 sequence (DNA): TGTGCCAGCGGGAGTAGGAATCAGCCCCAGCATTTT.

The chain recombines TRBV12-5 with TRBJ2-3; TRBD2 matches 10 bases. The germline CDR1 and CDR2 sequences are LGHNT and FRNRAP. Unmatched junction bases numbered 7, after V lost 7 bases and J lost 6 bases. The CDR3 covers 14 residues. Here the CDR3 DNA reads TGTGCTAGTGCTCTAGCGGGAGTTCAGGATACGCAGTATTTT. Translated, it gives CASALAGVQDTQYF.

V and J are TRBV4-1 and TRBJ2-1; D unresolved. CDR3 length equals 12 residues. The germline gives CDR1 MGHRA, CDR2 YSYEKL. V lost 5 bases, J lost 5 bases, and 7 bases lay in between. CDR3 DNA sequence: TGCGCCAGCAGCGTGAATAACAATGAGCAGTTCTTC. Amino acids: CASSVNNNEQFF.

The rearrangement uses TRBV28 and TRBJ2-7; 10 bases align to TRBD2. CDR1 and CDR2 from the germline V gene are MDHEN and SYDVKM. There are 18 residues in the CDR3. Losses at the gene ends were 4 bases for V and 2 bases for J; bases not matched to a gene: 14. The CDR3 bases are TGTGCCAGCAGTTCGGGAGGTCTAGCGGGAGCGAGTACCTACGAGCAGTACTTC. Translating it yields CASSSGGLAGASTYEQYF.